These 12 T cell receptor beta chains came from one sample sequenced in a study of T cells in Graves' hyperthyroidism and ophthalmopathy. RNA transcripts yielded amplified TCR beta CDR3 regions. Carried out on the TCR CDR3, a first-round RT-PCR used the HTBI primer set. Each CDR3 protein is one row after TCRdb ran MiXCR on the multiplex PCR reads. The sample shows 300,000 to 500,000 distinct CDR3 sequences, under 15% of them seen only once. Sequences were obtained from blood. These receptors were collected from a woman aged 30 to 39 with Graves' hyperthyroidism.

The chain combines TRBV5-1 with TRBJ2-1, with 9 nucleotides matching TRBD2. V lost 5 bases, J lost 0 bases, and 6 bases stayed unmatched. The CDR3 contains 16 residues. CDR1 SGHRS and CDR2 YFSETQ come from the germline V gene. CDR3 protein: CASSVRLADSYNEQFF. The CDR3 nucleotides are TGCGCCAGCAGTGTCAGACTAGCGGACTCCTACAATGAGCAGTTCTTC. The full variable domain, in which reference TRBV5-1 and TRBJ2-1 provide the parts outside the CDR3, is KAGVTQTPRYLIKTRGQQVTLSCSPISGHRSVSWYQQTPGQGLQFLFEYFSETQRNKGNFPGRFSGRQFSNSRSEMNVSTLELGDSALYLCASSVRLADSYNEQFFGPGTRLTVL.

This clonotype was recorded many times. The chain recombines TRBV11-2 with TRBJ2-3; D ambiguous. CDR1 is SGHAT and CDR2 is FQNNGV in the germline V gene. Between the trimmed V and J ends, which lost 0 bases and 4 bases, there was a span of 2 bases. This CDR3 is built from 12 residues. For the CDR3, the DNA is TGTGCCAGCAGCTTAGACGCAGATACGCAGTATTTT. The encoded protein is CASSLDADTQYF.

The rearrangement uses TRBV7-9 and TRBJ2-1, with TRBD2 identical over 9 bases. The germline CDR1 and CDR2 sequences are SEHNR and FQNEAQ (reference sequence). V was pared by 3 bases and J by 6 bases, with 6 bases of the junction left unmatched. This CDR3 comprises 15 residues. The DNA for the CDR3 is TGTGCCAGCAGCTTGGGGGGACTAGCAGGCAATGAGCAGTTCTTC. The encoded protein is CASSLGGLAGNEQFF.

The genes are TRBV4-1 and TRBJ2-7; possible D gene TRBD2, 6 bases. The V and J ends lost 1 base and 4 bases respectively, with 17 bases between them. The CDR3 has 16 amino acids. The germline V gene has CDR1 MGHRA and CDR2 YSYEKL. The CDR3 DNA is TGCGCCAGCAGCCAAGTCATGGCGGGACTCAATTACGAGCAGTACTTC. This translates into CASSQVMAGLNYEQYF.

CDR3 DNA sequence: TGTGCCACCAGTGGCGCAGGGAACTATGGCTACACCTTC. Encoded protein: CATSGAGNYGYTF. This chain joins TRBV24-1 and TRBJ1-2; D might be TRBD1 (5 bases). CDR3 length: 13 residues. Germline lookup yields CDR1 KGHDR and CDR2 SFDVKD. The V end was cut by 5 bases, the J end by 2 bases, with 8 bases between.

This clonotype was recorded a few times. The chain has TRBV3-1 and TRBJ2-3, with TRBD2 matching over 11 bases. Germline V gives CDR1 LGHDT, CDR2 YNNKEL (reference sequence). J gave up 6 bases and V 2 bases, and 13 bases lay outside the gene matches. This CDR3 region has 18 residues. For the CDR3, the DNA is TGTGCCAGCAGCCAACATATAACTAGCGGGAGACTATCCGATACGCAGTATTTT. As protein: CASSQHITSGRLSDTQYF.

Many counts were recorded for this clonotype. The V call is TRBV27, the J call TRBJ2-3; 10 positions agree with TRBD2. The CDR3 sequence is 13 residues long. J was trimmed by 7 bases and V by 7 bases; bases with no gene match: 5. Looked up from germline, CDR1 is MNHEY and CDR2 is SMNVEV (reference sequence). The CDR3 is CASKASGRYTQYF. DNA of the CDR3: TGTGCCAGCAAGGCTAGCGGGAGATATACGCAGTATTTT.

The chain couples TRBV27 to TRBJ2-5; TRBD2 matches 12 bases. The CDR3 is 17 residues long. Germline assignment: CDR1 MNHEY and CDR2 SMNVEV (reference sequence). Trimming cost V 1 base and J 5 bases; bases outside gene matches: 8. Written as DNA, the CDR3 is TGTGCCAGCAGTTTATTAGCTAGCGGGGGGGCCCGGGAGACCCAGTACTTC. This gives the protein CASSLLASGGARETQYF.

This clonotype was seen repeatedly, ten times or more. V usage is TRBV2 and J usage is TRBJ2-1; TRBD2 matches 7 bases. The length of the CDR3 is 14 residues. V shed 8 bases and J 8 bases; nucleotides not matched to a gene: 12. Germline V gene data show CDR1 as SNHLY and CDR2 as FYNNEI. CDR3 residues: CASDFGTTFDEQFF. The CDR3 DNA follows: TGTGCCAGCGATTTCGGGACTACGTTCGATGAGCAGTTCTTC.

This clonotype was seen ten or more times. The chain employs TRBV5-5 and TRBJ2-1, with 10 bases identical to TRBD2. Unmatched junction bases numbered 6, after V lost 4 bases and J lost 5 bases. CDR1 is SGHKS, CDR2 YYEKEE, per germline (reference sequence). The CDR3 is made up of 15 amino acids. In nucleotides, the CDR3 is TGTGCCAGCAGCATCTGGACTAGCGGAAACAATGAGCAGTTCTTC. It yields the protein CASSIWTSGNNEQFF.

This clonotype was found many times. The chain carries TRBV7-2 and TRBJ2-1, with TRBD2 matching over 10 bases. Germline V gives CDR1 SGHTA, CDR2 FQGNSA. The CDR3 totals 16 residues. The V segment lost 4 bases and the J segment 3 bases; nucleotides outside the gene matches: 6. The CDR3 sequence is CASSYLAGEFYNEQFF. Here the CDR3 DNA reads TGTGCCAGCAGCTACCTAGCGGGAGAGTTCTACAATGAGCAGTTCTTC.

This clonotype turned up a few times. The chain has TRBV5-1 and TRBJ2-3; D possibly corresponds to TRBD1 (5 bases). V lost 4 bases to trimming and J lost 2 bases, with 11 bases between them. Germline values: CDR1 SGHRS, CDR2 YFSETQ. The CDR3 spans 14 residues. The CDR3 sequence: CASSGAVNTDTQYF. CDR3 DNA: TGCGCCAGCAGCGGGGCCGTAAACACAGATACGCAGTATTTT.